The 13 T cell receptor beta chains below were found in one sample sequenced in a study of naive and memory T cell subsets. An equimolar mix of two oligonucleotides served as the beta constant-region primer for TRBC1 and TRBC2. TCRdb fed the UMI-ligation and nested PCR reads into MiXCR, producing one record per CDR3 protein. The sample yields fewer than 40,000 distinct CDR3 sequences, about an eighth seen once. The sample taken for sequencing was effector memory CD4+ T cells from blood. The subset is: effector memory, CD45RA- CD27-. The receptors shown here come from a human donor in good health.

As concerns this clonotype: A much larger clone differs from this one at a single base, so this may be a read error. The gene calls are TRBV4-1 and TRBJ2-7; 12 nucleotides line up with TRBD2. The germline V gene encodes CDR1 MGHRA and CDR2 YSYEKL. V lost 6 bases to trimming and J lost 5 bases; unmatched junction nucleotides: 14. This CDR3 contains 17 residues. CDR3 coding DNA: TGCGCCAGCAGGGCCATCCTAGCGGGAGGGCCACTCGACGAGCAGTACTTC. This sequence encodes CASRAILAGGPLDEQYF.

The chain couples TRBV5-4 to TRBJ2-3, with 9 bases lining up with TRBD1. Germline V gene sequence: CDR1 SGHNT, CDR2 YYREEE (reference sequence). CDR3 size: 16 residues. The trim removed 5 bases at V and 0 bases at J, leaving 7 bases unmatched. As DNA, the CDR3 is TGTGCCAGCAGTTATGGGACAGGGTTAAGCACAGATACGCAGTATTTT. Translated: CASSYGTGLSTDTQYF.

The V and J genes are TRBV4-2 and TRBJ1-2, with TRBD1 matching over 7 bases. This CDR3 is 15 amino acids long. Germline CDR1 is LGHNA and CDR2 is YNFKEQ. After removal of 4 bases from V and 3 bases from J, the junction contained 8 bases not matched to a gene. This chain's CDR3 is CASSPRHRGDYGYTF. CDR3 nucleotides: TGTGCCAGCAGCCCGCGGCACAGGGGCGACTATGGCTACACCTTC.

The chain joins TRBV25-1 to TRBJ2-1, with 8 bases fitting TRBD2. The CDR3 has 15 residues. The J segment lost 3 bases and the V segment lost 3 bases, leaving 4 bases of the junction unmatched. The V gene's germline CDR1 is MGHDK and CDR2 SYGVNS. The CDR3: CASSDAGGVYNEQFF. CDR3 sequence (DNA): TGTGCCAGCAGTGATGCGGGAGGTGTCTACAATGAGCAGTTCTTC. The full variable domain, its missing parts supplied by reference TRBV25-1 and TRBJ2-1, is EADIYQTPRYLVIGTGKKITLECSQTMGHDKMYWYQQDPGMELHLIHYSYGVNSTEKGDLSSESTVSRIRTEHFPLTLESARPSHTSQYLCASSDAGGVYNEQFFGPGTRLTVL.

This clonotype was seen a few times. V and J are TRBV4-1 and TRBJ2-2; perhaps TRBD1 as D (6 bases). The CDR3 contains 16 residues. The V end lost 0 bases, the J end lost 5 bases, and 13 bases lay between the germline ends. CDR1 and CDR2 from the germline V gene are MGHRA and YSYEKL. The CDR3 DNA reads as TGCGCCAGCAGCCAAGAGAGGGGGTTTGGTACCGGGGAGCTGTTTTTT. Translated: CASSQERGFGTGELFF.

Ten or more counts support this clonotype. The gene calls are TRBV5-1 and TRBJ2-1; D gene unclear. V lost 0 bases to trimming and J lost 0 bases, with 7 bases between them. The germline CDR1 and CDR2 sequences are SGHRS and YFSETQ. CDR3 length: 15 residues. CDR3 sequence: CASSLDGSSYNEQFF. As DNA, the CDR3 is TGCGCCAGCAGCTTGGACGGAAGCTCCTACAATGAGCAGTTCTTC.

This clonotype was seen ten or more times. This sequence joins TRBV12-3 or TRBV12-4 and TRBJ2-2; D may be TRBD1 or TRBD2 (5 bases each). Trimming cost V 10 bases and J 2 bases, with 14 bases left between them. The CDR3 has 14 residues. The CDR3 DNA sequence: TGTGCCACCGACCGGGGCCCAAACACCGGGGAGCTGTTTTTT. Translation: CATDRGPNTGELFF.

The chain employs TRBV7-9 and TRBJ2-1, with 10 bases fitting TRBD2. Looked up from germline, CDR1 is SEHNR and CDR2 is FQNEAQ (reference sequence). The CDR3 consists of 15 residues. Trimming at V came to 3 bases and at J to 9 bases, leaving 8 bases not matched to a gene. The CDR3 nucleotides read TGTGCCAGCAGCTTGCAAGCGGGAGGGTCCTTTGAGCAGTTCTTC. Translation gives CASSLQAGGSFEQFF.

This clonotype came up many times. The CDR3 coding sequence is TGTGCCAGCAGCACACAGGGGAACACCGGGGAGCTGTTTTTT. It encodes CASSTQGNTGELFF. The rearrangement uses TRBV6-6 and TRBJ2-2; TRBD1 is a possible D gene (6 bases). V was cut by 6 bases and J by 1 base, with 9 bases left in between. The germline gives CDR1 MNHNY, CDR2 SVGAGI (reference sequence). CDR3 length: 14 residues.

This clonotype has ten or more counts. The chain has TRBV19 and TRBJ1-2, with 10 bases aligning to TRBD1. The CDR3 length is 17 residues. Germline trimming cut 3 bases from V and 4 bases from J; bases unmatched to any gene: 11. Germline V gene data show CDR1 as LNHDA and CDR2 as SQIVND (reference sequence). The chain's CDR3 is CASSILKPGQGSYGYTF. DNA of the CDR3: TGTGCCAGTAGTATCCTAAAGCCGGGACAGGGGTCCTATGGCTACACCTTC.

The chain combines TRBV7-8 with TRBJ2-2, with D possibly TRBD2 on 6 matching bases. The CDR3 sequence is 15 residues long. V lost 1 base, J lost 4 bases, and 10 bases lay in between. Germline CDR1 SGHVS, CDR2 FQNEAQ. The CDR3 DNA follows: TGTGCCAGCAGCTTAGTAATGGGAGGCACCGGGGAGCTGTTTTTT. Amino acids: CASSLVMGGTGELFF.

V gene TRBV6-2 or TRBV6-3 combines with J gene TRBJ2-1; TRBD1 matches 9 bases. The CDR3 length is 16 residues. With V trimmed by 0 bases and J by 9 bases, 9 bases remained unmatched. Germline loops: CDR1 MNHEY, CDR2 SVGEGT. CDR3 in DNA: TGTGCCAGCAGTTACTCTTCACAGGGGGCGCGAGGTGAGCAGTTCTTC. Translating gives CASSYSSQGARGEQFF.

This clonotype showed up just a few times. It may be a read error: a sequence one base away is much more abundant. The chain recombines TRBV12-3 or TRBV12-4 with TRBJ2-7, with TRBD1 as a possible D gene (5 bases). V lost 4 bases and J lost 6, with 13 bases in between. The CDR3 is 13 amino acids. The CDR3 nucleotides are TGTGCCAGCAGTTGCTGGGGCGACGGCGAGCAGTACTTC. This sequence encodes CASSCWGDGEQYF.